The 13 T cell receptor beta chains in this list originate from one sample, sequenced in a study of T cells in Graves' hyperthyroidism and ophthalmopathy (dated by TCRdb to about 2019). The library was built by means of multiplex PCR. Sequencing instrument: Illumina HiSeq 2000. The TCR beta CDR3 regions were amplified from the RNA transcripts. The first round of RT-PCR for the TCR CDR3 was performed with the HTBI primer set and the Qiagen OneStep RT-PCR kit. TCRdb itself trimmed the public reads at Q25 with fastp, ran MiXCR and retained productive beta chains. Rows with one shared CDR3 protein collapse into an entry with the most common genes and DNA. Across this sample there are roughly 740,000 distinct CDR3 sequences, with approximately 16% seen only once. The ten largest clones capture under 8.5% of the sample. The sample was blood. Receptors originate from a man aged 18 to 30 with Graves' hyperthyroidism.

The J gene is TRBJ2-1, the V gene TRBV5-5, with D hard to call. The germline V and J ends were trimmed by 0 bases and 7 bases, with 14 bases remaining between them. From germline, CDR1 is SGHKS and CDR2 YYEKEE (reference sequence). CDR3 length: 15 amino acids. Here the CDR3 DNA reads TGTGCCAGCAGCTTGGGGGCGGACCTGCTTAATGAGCAGTTCTTC. Its protein is CASSLGADLLNEQFF.

The V gene is TRBV28, the J gene TRBJ2-4, with D tentatively TRBD1 (6 bases). The CDR3 runs to 13 residues. Germline V lookup: CDR1 MDHEN, CDR2 SYDVKM. The V end was cut by 6 bases, the J end by 9 bases, with 15 bases between. CDR3 region: CASRKGRGSIQYF. In nucleotides, the CDR3 is TGTGCCAGCAGAAAGGGCAGGGGTAGCATTCAGTACTTC.

This clonotype came up a few times. V is TRBV5-1 and J is TRBJ2-2, with a tentative D call TRBD1 (7 bases). Germline-derived CDR1 and CDR2 are SGHRS and YFSETQ. The CDR3 runs to 16 residues. V lost 1 base to trimming and J lost 6 bases, with 16 bases between them. CDR3 loop: CASSLLLRGDAGELFF. CDR3 DNA: TGCGCCAGCAGCTTGTTACTCAGGGGGGACGCCGGGGAGCTGTTTTTT. The whole variable domain, filled in from reference TRBV5-1 and TRBJ2-2, reads KAGVTQTPRYLIKTRGQQVTLSCSPISGHRSVSWYQQTPGQGLQFLFEYFSETQRNKGNFPGRFSGRQFSNSRSEMNVSTLELGDSALYLCASSLLLRGDAGELFFGEGSRLTVL.

Many counts were recorded for this clonotype. The chain couples TRBV12-3 or TRBV12-4 to TRBJ2-1; perhaps TRBD1 as D (5 bases). The CDR3 is 16 residues long. Trimming took off 2 bases at V and 7 bases at J, with 18 bases between the two ends. The CDR3 nucleotides are TGTGCCAGCAGTTTACAGGCCGTAGGGGTATCGAATGAGCAGTTCTTC. It yields the protein CASSLQAVGVSNEQFF.

With respect to this clonotype: It may be a read error: a sequence one base away is much more abundant. The V and J genes are TRBV29-1 and TRBJ1-5, with TRBD1 matching 7 bases. Germline V CDR1 and CDR2: SQVTM, ANQGSEA. The CDR3 is 18 amino acids. V shed 6 bases, J shed 2 bases, and the junction held 19 bases outside the gene matches. The CDR3 nucleotides are TGCAGCGTAAAAGCCCGCCAGGGGGGGGTGTTGCGCAATCAGCCCCAGCATTTT. Amino acid sequence: CSVKARQGGVLRNQPQHF.

In its sample, this clonotype was seen many times. The chain is built from TRBV7-2 and TRBJ2-5; 11 bases map to TRBD2. The CDR3 has 16 amino acids. Germline assignment: CDR1 SGHTA and CDR2 FQGNSA. J was trimmed by 1 base and V by 5 bases; bases with no gene match: 6. CDR3 nucleotides: TGTGCCAGCAGCCTGGGACTAGCGGCACCCCAAGAGACCCAGTACTTC. This codes for CASSLGLAAPQETQYF.

This clonotype has ten or more counts. The chain combines TRBV12-3 or TRBV12-4 with TRBJ1-1, with D unresolved. V was pared by 3 bases and J by 4 bases, with 12 bases between. CDR3 length equals 14 residues. The CDR3 nucleotides are TGTGCCAGCAGTTTGGTGGTAGTGAGCACTGAAGCTTTCTTT. Its protein is CASSLVVVSTEAFF.

The chain couples TRBV2 to TRBJ2-1, with 12 bases that match TRBD2. The trim removed 7 bases at V and 4 bases at J, leaving 2 bases unmatched. In germline, CDR1 is SNHLY, CDR2 FYNNEI. This CDR3 has 14 amino acids. CDR3 DNA: TGTGCCAGCATCGGACTAGCGGGATACAATGAGCAGTTCTTC. This translates into CASIGLAGYNEQFF. Complete variable domain (other parts from reference TRBV2 and TRBJ2-1): EPEVTQTPSHQVTQMGQEVILRCVPISNHLYFYWYRQILGQKVEFLVSFYNNEISEKSEIFDDQFSVERPDGSNFTLKIRSTKLEDSAMYFCASIGLAGYNEQFFGPGTRLTVL.

A remark on this clonotype: A read error may explain this, as a much larger clone is one base away. The chain uses TRBV28 and TRBJ2-7; D gene unclear. The assigned J gene may be wrong: the sequence end matches TRBJ2-1 better. CDR1 and CDR2 (germline): MDHEN, SYDVKM. The CDR3 is 12 amino acids. This CDR3 is CASSFGVYEQFF. The CDR3 coding sequence is TGTGCCAGCAGTTTTGGTGTATACGAGCAGTTCTTC.

This clonotype was picked up a small number of times. The V call is TRBV29-1, the J call TRBJ2-7; D is possibly TRBD2 (6 bases). The CDR3 runs to 13 residues. CDR1 is SQVTM, CDR2 ANQGSEA, per germline. The V end lost 6 bases, the J end lost 5 bases, and 17 bases lay between the germline ends. CDR3 DNA sequence: TGCAGCGTCCAACTAGCCCCCGGGAACGAGCAGTACTTC. This translates into CSVQLAPGNEQYF.

This clonotype was observed at least ten times. V and J are TRBV9 and TRBJ2-3, with 12 bases lining up with TRBD2. V was clipped by 3 bases and J by 0 bases; unmatched bases: 2. Germline-derived CDR1 and CDR2 are SGDLS and YYNGEE. CDR3 length: 16 amino acids. CDR3 coding DNA: TGTGCCAGCAGCGCCGGGACTAGCGGGAGCACAGATACGCAGTATTTT. Amino acid sequence: CASSAGTSGSTDTQYF. Full variable domain (missing parts from reference TRBV9 and TRBJ2-3): DSGVTQTPKHLITATGQRVTLRCSPRSGDLSVYWYQQSLDQGLQFLIQYYNGEERAKGNILERFSAQQFPDLHSELNLSSLELGDSALYFCASSAGTSGSTDTQYFGPGTRLTVL.

This clonotype was seen a handful of times. The V gene is TRBV4-3, the J gene TRBJ1-2, with no clear D. Germline V lookup: CDR1 LGHNA, CDR2 YSLEER. The CDR3 totals 14 residues. Trimming stripped 1 base from V and 4 bases from J, with 10 bases between. CDR3 nucleotides: TGCGCCAGCAGCCAAGCATCAGCGGTCTATGGCTACACCTTC. Translation gives CASSQASAVYGYTF.

This clonotype was counted between two and nine times. The chain carries TRBV11-2 and TRBJ2-2, with unresolved D. The V gene's germline CDR1 is SGHAT and CDR2 FQNNGV. Trimming stripped 6 bases from V and 8 bases from J, with 19 bases between. The CDR3 is made up of 15 amino acids. CDR3 protein: CASRSSGYPRGELFF. CDR3 in DNA: TGTGCCAGCAGGTCCTCCGGATATCCAAGAGGGGAGCTGTTTTTT.